This TCR beta chain was identified during a study of blood T cell repertoires in COVID-19. Study-wide background: COVID-19 samples from acute and convalescent phases originated in the United States, Italy and Spain. The analysed material was cDNA or gDNA that came from T cells, B-cell-depleted T cells, or PBMCs.

From germline, CDR1 is MNHNS and CDR2 SASEGT. With V trimmed by 3 bases and J by 6 bases, 6 bases remained unmatched. This CDR3 region has 14 residues. Original processing methods: Scientists estimated how many nucleated cells there were by amplifying reference gene primers. Assay: immunoSEQ multiplex PCR; the TCRdb copy retains only in-frame clones and omits some. From that table come the V and J calls and clone size; the DNA was used to work out D and trimming. The sample carries 80,000 to 100,000 clones, 91% recorded once. V and J are TRBV6-1 and TRBJ2-3, with 7 bases aligning to TRBD1. Sequencing was done on a sample of peripheral blood. This clonotype was sampled from a human donor with active COVID-19. The donor label of this sample is uncertain. The CDR3 DNA reads TGTGCCAGCAGTGAGGCGACAGGGCCCGATACGCAGTATTTT. Translated, it gives CASSEATGPDTQYF.